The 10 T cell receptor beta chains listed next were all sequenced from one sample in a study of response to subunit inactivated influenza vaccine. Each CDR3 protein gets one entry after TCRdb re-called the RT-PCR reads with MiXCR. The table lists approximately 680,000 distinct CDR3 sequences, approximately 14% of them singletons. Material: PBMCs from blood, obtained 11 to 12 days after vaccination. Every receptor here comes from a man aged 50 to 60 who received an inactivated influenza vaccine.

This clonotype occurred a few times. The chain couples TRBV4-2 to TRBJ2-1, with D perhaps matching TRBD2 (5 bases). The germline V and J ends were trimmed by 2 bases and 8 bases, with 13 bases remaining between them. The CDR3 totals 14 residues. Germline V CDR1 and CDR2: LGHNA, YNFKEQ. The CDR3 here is CASSQTGPRDEQFF. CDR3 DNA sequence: TGTGCCAGCAGCCAAACGGGCCCGAGGGATGAGCAGTTCTTC.

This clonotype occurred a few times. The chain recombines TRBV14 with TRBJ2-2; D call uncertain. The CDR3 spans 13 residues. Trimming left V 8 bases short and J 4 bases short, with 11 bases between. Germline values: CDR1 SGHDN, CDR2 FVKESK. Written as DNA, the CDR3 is TGTGCCAGCGCGGCGCTTTTCACCGGGGAGCTGTTTTTT. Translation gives CASAALFTGELFF.

CDR3 DNA sequence: TGTGCCAGCAGCCCCTGGGGGAGGGATTACAATGAGCAGTTCTTC. It codes for CASSPWGRDYNEQFF. J is TRBJ2-1 and V is TRBV7-2; 7 bases line up with TRBD2. This CDR3 spans 15 amino acids. From germline, CDR1 is SGHTA and CDR2 FQGNSA. The V gene end was trimmed by 5 bases and the J gene end by 4 bases; junction bases not matched to a gene: 8.

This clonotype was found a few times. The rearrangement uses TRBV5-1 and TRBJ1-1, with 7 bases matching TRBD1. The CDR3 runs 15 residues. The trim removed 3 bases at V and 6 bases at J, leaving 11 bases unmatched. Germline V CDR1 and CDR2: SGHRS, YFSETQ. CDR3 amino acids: CASSSAGDSASEAFF. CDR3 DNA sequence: TGCGCCAGCAGCTCTGCGGGGGACAGCGCCTCTGAAGCTTTCTTT.

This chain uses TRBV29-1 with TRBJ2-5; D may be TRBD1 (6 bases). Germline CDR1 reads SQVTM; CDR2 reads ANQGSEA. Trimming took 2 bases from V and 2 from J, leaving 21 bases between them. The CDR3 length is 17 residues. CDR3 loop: CSVELIRQAFLQETQYF. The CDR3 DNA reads TGCAGCGTTGAATTAATCAGACAGGCGTTCTTACAAGAGACCCAGTACTTC.

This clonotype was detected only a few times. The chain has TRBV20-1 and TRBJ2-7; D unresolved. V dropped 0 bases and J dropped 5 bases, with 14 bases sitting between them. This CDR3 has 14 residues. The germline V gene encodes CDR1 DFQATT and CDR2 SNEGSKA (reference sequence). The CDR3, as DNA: TGCAGTGCTAGAGATCGCGACCTGTTGAACGAGCAGTACTTC. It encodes CSARDRDLLNEQYF.

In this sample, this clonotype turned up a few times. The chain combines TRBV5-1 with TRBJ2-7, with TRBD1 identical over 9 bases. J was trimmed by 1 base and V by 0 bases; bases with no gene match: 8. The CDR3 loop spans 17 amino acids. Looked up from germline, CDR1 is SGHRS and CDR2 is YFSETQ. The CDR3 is CASSLGEAGQGSYEQYF. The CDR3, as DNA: TGCGCCAGCAGCTTGGGGGAAGCGGGACAGGGATCCTACGAGCAGTACTTC.

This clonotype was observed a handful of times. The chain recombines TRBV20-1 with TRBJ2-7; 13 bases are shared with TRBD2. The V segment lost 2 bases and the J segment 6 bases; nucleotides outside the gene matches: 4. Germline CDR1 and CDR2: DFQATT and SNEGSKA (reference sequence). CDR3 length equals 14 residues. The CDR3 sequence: CSARPGLAGSEQYF. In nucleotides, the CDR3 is TGCAGTGCTAGACCGGGACTAGCGGGATCCGAGCAGTACTTC.

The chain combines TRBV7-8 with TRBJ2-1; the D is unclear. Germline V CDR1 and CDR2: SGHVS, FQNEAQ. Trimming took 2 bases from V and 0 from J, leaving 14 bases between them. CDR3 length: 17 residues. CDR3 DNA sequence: TGTGCCAGCAGCTTAAGGGCGGCAATAAGCTCCTACAATGAGCAGTTCTTC. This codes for CASSLRAAISSYNEQFF.

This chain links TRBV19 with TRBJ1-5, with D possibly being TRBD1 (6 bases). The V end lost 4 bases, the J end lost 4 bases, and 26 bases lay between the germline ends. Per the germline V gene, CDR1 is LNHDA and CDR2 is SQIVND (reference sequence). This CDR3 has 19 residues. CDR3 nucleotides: TGTGCCAGTAGTACCTCATACCACCGGACAGAGCGGGTAAATCAGCCCCAGCATTTT. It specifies CASSTSYHRTERVNQPQHF.